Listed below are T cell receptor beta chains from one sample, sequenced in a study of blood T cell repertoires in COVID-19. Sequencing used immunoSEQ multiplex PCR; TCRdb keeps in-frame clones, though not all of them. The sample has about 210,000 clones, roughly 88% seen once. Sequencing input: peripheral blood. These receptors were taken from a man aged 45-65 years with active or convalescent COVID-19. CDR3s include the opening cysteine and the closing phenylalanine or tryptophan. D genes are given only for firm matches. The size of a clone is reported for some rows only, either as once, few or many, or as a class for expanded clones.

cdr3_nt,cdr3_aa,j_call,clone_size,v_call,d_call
TGTGCCAGCAGTGACGCTGGACAAACAACTAATGAAAAACTGTTTTTT,CASSDAGQTTNEKLFF,TRBJ1-4,few,TRBV2,-
TGTGCCAGCAGCTTGGCGGGGGGGCTGAACACCGGGGAGCTGTTTTTT,CASSLAGGLNTGELFF,TRBJ2-2,-,TRBV5-4,TRBD2
TGTGCCAGCAGCTTGGGGACAGGGAAAGGGGTTGGCTACACCTTC,CASSLGTGKGVGYTF,TRBJ1-2,-,TRBV5-4,TRBD1
TGTGCCAGCAGCCGTACAGGGAACACCGGGGAGCTGTTTTTT,CASSRTGNTGELFF,TRBJ2-2,many,TRBV7-2,-
TGTGCCAGCAGTTTATCCCCAGGGTTCCCCCACGAGCAGTACTTC,CASSLSPGFPHEQYF,TRBJ2-7,few,TRBV27,-
TGTGCTAGCAGCCCAGGTTCGGGGAGGCAAATCGGGGAGCTGTTTTTT,CASSPGSGRQIGELFF,TRBJ2-2,-,TRBV7-7,-
TGTGCCAGTAGCCTAGGACAGACAAACACTGAAGCTTTCTTT,CASSLGQTNTEAFF,TRBJ1-1,-,TRBV19,-
TGTGCCAGCAGCTCTACACAGGTCGGAGCGCACTCTGGAAACACCATATATTTT,CASSSTQVGAHSGNTIYF,TRBJ1-3,few,TRBV7-9,-
TGTGCCAGCAGCCCAGAAAACACCGGGGAGCTGTTTTTT,CASSPENTGELFF,TRBJ2-2,-,TRBV2,-
TGCGCCAGCAGCCCTAAGCCGATTACAGGGGGCGGTTCACCCCTCCACTTT,CASSPKPITGGGSPLHF,TRBJ1-6,-,TRBV5-1,TRBD1
TGTGCCAGTAGTAGGGGGGGGAGTGGCTACAATGAGCAGTTCTTC,CASSRGGSGYNEQFF,TRBJ2-1,-,TRBV19,TRBD2
TGCAGCGTTGGGGGGGCTAGCGGCGCCACAGATACGCAGTATTTT,CSVGGASGATDTQYF,TRBJ2-3,-,TRBV29-1,-
TGTGCCAGCAGCCAAGACAGGGGTTATAGCAATCAGCCCCAGCATTTT,CASSQDRGYSNQPQHF,TRBJ1-5,-,TRBV14,-
TGTGCCAGCAGCAGTACCTACAATGAGCAGTTCTTC,CASSSTYNEQFF,TRBJ2-1,-,TRBV6-6,-
TGCGCCAGCAGCCAATCCGGGACAGGGTCCTTCTTT,CASSQSGTGSFF,TRBJ1-1,few,TRBV4-1,TRBD1
TGTGCCAGCAGCTGGGCCAGCGGGGGCTCCTACAATGAGCAGTTCTTC,CASSWASGGSYNEQFF,TRBJ2-1,-,TRBV7-9,TRBD2
TGTGCCAGCAGTTTGGGGACAGGGGGATATGGCTACACCTTC,CASSLGTGGYGYTF,TRBJ1-2,-,TRBV28,TRBD1
TGTGCCAGCAGTTCAGGGGCCTCTGGGGCCAACGTCCTGACTTTC,CASSSGASGANVLTF,TRBJ2-6,-,TRBV6-5,-
TGTGCCAGCAGTTTTGGGGGCTCACCCCTCCACTTT,CASSFGGSPLHF,TRBJ1-6,-,TRBV28,-
TGCGCCAGCAGCCAAGGGACTAGCGGGAGAGGCACAGATACGCAGTATTTT,CASSQGTSGRGTDTQYF,TRBJ2-3,-,TRBV4-1,TRBD2
TGTGCCAGCTCACCCCAGGGGGGGCAGTATTTT,CASSPQGGQYF,TRBJ2-3,-,TRBV18,-
TGTGCCAGCAGCTACACTAGCGGGATATCCTACGAGCAGTACTTC,CASSYTSGISYEQYF,TRBJ2-7,-,TRBV6-5,TRBD2
TGTGCCAGCAGTTACGTTGGTCGGTCACCCCTCCACTTT,CASSYVGRSPLHF,TRBJ1-6,-,TRBV6-5,-
TGTGCCAGCAGCTCTCTCCGGGACTTTAACACCGGGGAGCTGTTTTTT,CASSSLRDFNTGELFF,TRBJ2-2,-,TRBV7-8,-
TGTGCCAGCAGCTTAGTACGGGACAAGACCCAGTACTTC,CASSLVRDKTQYF,TRBJ2-5,-,TRBV7-8,-
TGTGCCAGTGCAGGGTCTGGGGCCAACGTCCTGACTTTC,CASAGSGANVLTF,TRBJ2-6,once,TRBV25-1,-
TGTGCCACCAGCAGAGGCGCGACTAGCGGATCCTACAATGAGCAGTTCTTC,CATSRGATSGSYNEQFF,TRBJ2-1,-,TRBV15,TRBD2